Each of the 8 T cell receptor beta chains below was sequenced from the same sample in a study of cytomegalovirus exposure and HLA in healthy donors. The PCR contained 60 Vbeta and 13 Jbeta primers. Sequencing was performed with immunoSEQ multiplex PCR; in TCRdb, only in-frame clones are kept and a portion is missing. The sample records around 70,000 clones, under 80% being singletons. Sequencing was done on a sample of PBMCs. Source of these receptors: a man aged 60-69 years in good health and CMV-seropositive.

The V call is TRBV10-1, the J call TRBJ2-1; 10 nucleotides align to TRBD2. The CDR3 contains 15 residues. The germline V gene encodes CDR1 WNHNN and CDR2 SYGVQD (reference sequence). V dropped 3 bases and J dropped 5; count of bases not matched to a gene: 4. The CDR3 nucleotides are TGCGCCAGCAGTGAACTAGCGGGACTAGACAATGAGCAGTTCTTC. It codes for CASSELAGLDNEQFF.

This clone was seen a few times. The chain uses TRBV4-3 and TRBJ2-1; D may be TRBD2 (6 bases). Germline CDR1 and CDR2: LGHNA and YSLEER. CDR3 length: 18 residues. Trimming cost V 0 bases and J 8 bases, with 23 bases left between them. The CDR3 sequence: CASSQDVPTSFFSDEQFF. In DNA form, the CDR3 reads TGCGCCAGCAGCCAAGATGTCCCCACTAGCTTTTTTAGCGATGAGCAGTTCTTC.

The V and J genes are TRBV25-1 and TRBJ2-3; 7 bases line up with TRBD1. In germline, CDR1 is MGHDK, CDR2 SYGVNS. After removal of 8 bases from V and 2 bases from J, the junction contained 10 bases not matched to a gene. The CDR3 is 15 amino acids. CDR3 in DNA: TGTGCCAGCGGACCGGGACAGAGGGTCACAGATACGCAGTATTTT. This encodes CASGPGQRVTDTQYF.

The V call is TRBV7-9, the J call TRBJ1-6; unclear D gene. CDR1 and CDR2 from the germline V gene are SEHNR and FQNEAQ (reference sequence). The V end was cut by 3 bases, the J end by 0 bases, with 6 bases between. This CDR3 is 15 amino acids long. The CDR3 sequence: CASSLQVSYNSPLHF. The CDR3 DNA is TGTGCCAGCAGCTTGCAGGTCTCCTATAATTCACCCCTCCACTTT. Variable domain in full (rest from reference TRBV7-9 and TRBJ1-6): DTGVSQNPRHKITKRGQNVTFRCDPISEHNRLYWYRQTLGQGPEFLTYFQNEAQLEKSRLLSDRFSAERPKGSFSTLEIQRTEQGDSAMYLCASSLQVSYNSPLHFGNGTRLTVT.

As DNA, the CDR3 is TGTGCCTGGAGTTCAGCGGGGCCGGCCTACGAGCAGTACTTC. Amino acid sequence: CAWSSAGPAYEQYF. The chain employs TRBV30 and TRBJ2-7; 7 bases align to TRBD2. J lost 2 bases, V lost 2 bases, and 6 bases had no gene match. Germline lookup yields CDR1 GTSNPN and CDR2 SVGIG (reference sequence). The CDR3 extends over 14 amino acids.

V usage is TRBV28 and J usage is TRBJ1-1; TRBD1 might be the D (5 bases). Germline-derived CDR1 and CDR2 are MDHEN and SYDVKM. Trimming cost V 5 bases and J 2 bases, with 15 bases left between them. The CDR3 extends over 15 amino acids. In DNA form, the CDR3 reads TGTGCCAGCAGTATCCCAGGGACTCCCAACACTGAAGCTTTCTTT. This encodes CASSIPGTPNTEAFF.

The sample holds one count of this clone. This rearrangement joins TRBV11-2 to TRBJ2-1; D gene ambiguous. This CDR3 comprises 15 residues. With 5 bases removed from V and 0 bases from J, the gap between germline ends came to 11 bases. Germline V lookup: CDR1 SGHAT, CDR2 FQNNGV. The CDR3 here is CASSPVWSSYNEQFF. The CDR3 DNA follows: TGTGCCAGCAGCCCTGTTTGGAGCTCCTACAATGAGCAGTTCTTC. Together with reference TRBV11-2 and TRBJ2-1, the CDR3 gives the full variable domain: EAGVAQSPRYKIIEKRQSVAFWCNPISGHATLYWYQQILGQGPKLLIQFQNNGVVDDSQLPKDRFSAERLKGVDSTLKIQPAKLEDSAVYLCASSPVWSSYNEQFFGPGTRLTVL.

The rearrangement joins TRBV27 to TRBJ2-1; the D gene is possibly TRBD2 (6 bases). V dropped 3 bases and J dropped 9 bases, with 12 bases sitting between them. CDR1 and CDR2 (germline): MNHEY, SMNVEV (reference sequence). The CDR3 consists of 13 residues. The CDR3 DNA reads TGTGCCAGCAGTTTGGTAGCGGCCGTTGAGCAGTTCTTC. This encodes CASSLVAAVEQFF.